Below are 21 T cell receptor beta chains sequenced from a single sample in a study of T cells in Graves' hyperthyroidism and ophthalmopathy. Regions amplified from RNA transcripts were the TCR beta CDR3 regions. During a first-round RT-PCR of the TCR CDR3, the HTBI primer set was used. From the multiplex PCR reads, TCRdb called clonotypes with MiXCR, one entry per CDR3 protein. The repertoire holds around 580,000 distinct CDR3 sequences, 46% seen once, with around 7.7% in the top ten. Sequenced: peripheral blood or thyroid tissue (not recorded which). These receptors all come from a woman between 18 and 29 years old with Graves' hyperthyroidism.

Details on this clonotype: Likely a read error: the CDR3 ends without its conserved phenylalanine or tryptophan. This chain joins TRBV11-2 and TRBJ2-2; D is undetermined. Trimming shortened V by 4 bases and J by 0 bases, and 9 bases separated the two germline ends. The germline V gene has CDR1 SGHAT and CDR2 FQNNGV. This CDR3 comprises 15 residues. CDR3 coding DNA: TGTGCCAGCAGCTGGTTTGTGTCGAACACCGGGGAGCTGTTTCCT. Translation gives CASSWFVSNTGELFP.

The CDR3 spells CAISESLAGDVFF. As DNA, the CDR3 is TGTGCCATCAGTGAGTCATTAGCGGGAGACGTTTTCTTC. This chain joins TRBV10-3 and TRBJ2-1, with 9 bases aligning to TRBD2. From germline, CDR1 is ENHRY and CDR2 SYGVKD. This CDR3 comprises 13 residues. J gave up 16 bases and V 0 bases, and 7 bases lay outside the gene matches.

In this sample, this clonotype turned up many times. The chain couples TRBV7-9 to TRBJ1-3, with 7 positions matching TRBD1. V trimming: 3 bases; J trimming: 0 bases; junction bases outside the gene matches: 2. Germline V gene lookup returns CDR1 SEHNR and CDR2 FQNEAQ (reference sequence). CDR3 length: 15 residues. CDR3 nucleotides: TGTGCCAGCAGCTTTAGGGACAGCTCTGGAAACACCATATATTTT. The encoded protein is CASSFRDSSGNTIYF.

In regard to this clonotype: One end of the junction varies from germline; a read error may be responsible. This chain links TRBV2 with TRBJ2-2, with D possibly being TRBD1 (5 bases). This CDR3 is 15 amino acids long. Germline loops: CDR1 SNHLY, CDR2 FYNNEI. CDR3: CASSESKGPYNEQFF. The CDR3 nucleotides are TGTGCCAGCAGTGAAAGTAAGGGGCCCTACAATGAGCAGTTTTTT.

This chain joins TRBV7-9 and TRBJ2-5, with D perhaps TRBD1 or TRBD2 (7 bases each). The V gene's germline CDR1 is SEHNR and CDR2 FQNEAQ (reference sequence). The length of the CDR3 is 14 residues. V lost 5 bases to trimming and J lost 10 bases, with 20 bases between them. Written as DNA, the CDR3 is TGTGCCAGCAGCGGAATACAGGGGACTAAGAGCCAGTACTTC. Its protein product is CASSGIQGTKSQYF.

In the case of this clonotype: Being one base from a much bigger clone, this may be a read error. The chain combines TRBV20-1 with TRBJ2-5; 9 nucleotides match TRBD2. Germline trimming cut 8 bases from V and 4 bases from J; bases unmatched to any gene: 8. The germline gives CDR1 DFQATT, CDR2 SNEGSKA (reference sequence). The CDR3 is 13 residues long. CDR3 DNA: TGCAGTCTGACTAGCGGCATTCGAGAGACCCAGTACTTC. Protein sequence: CSLTSGIRETQYF.

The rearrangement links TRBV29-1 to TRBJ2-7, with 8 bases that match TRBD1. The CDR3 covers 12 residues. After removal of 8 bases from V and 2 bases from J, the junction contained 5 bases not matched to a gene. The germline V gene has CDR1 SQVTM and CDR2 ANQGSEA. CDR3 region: CSYLGQAYEQYF. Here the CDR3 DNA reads TGCAGCTACCTGGGACAGGCCTACGAGCAGTACTTC.

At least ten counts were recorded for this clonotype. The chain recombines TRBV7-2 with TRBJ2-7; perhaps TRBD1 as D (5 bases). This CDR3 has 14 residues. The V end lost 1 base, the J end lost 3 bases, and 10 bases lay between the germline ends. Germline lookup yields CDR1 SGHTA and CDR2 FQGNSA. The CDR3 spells CASSLVGRVYEQYF. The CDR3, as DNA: TGTGCCAGCAGCTTAGTGGGCAGGGTCTACGAGCAGTACTTC.

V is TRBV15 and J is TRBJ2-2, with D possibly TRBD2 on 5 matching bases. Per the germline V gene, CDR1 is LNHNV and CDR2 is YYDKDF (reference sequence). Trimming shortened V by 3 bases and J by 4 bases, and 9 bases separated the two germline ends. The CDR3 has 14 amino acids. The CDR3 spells CATSSDAGTGELFF. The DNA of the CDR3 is TGTGCCACCAGCAGTGACGCGGGCACCGGGGAGCTGTTTTTT.

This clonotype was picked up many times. CDR3 coding DNA: TGTGCCAGCAGGAACACATACTACGAGCAGTACTTC. Translation: CASRNTYYEQYF. This chain joins TRBV27 and TRBJ2-7; D uncertain. V lost 6 bases, J lost 3 bases, and 9 bases lay in between. Germline V CDR1 and CDR2: MNHEY, SMNVEV (reference sequence). The CDR3 loop spans 12 amino acids.

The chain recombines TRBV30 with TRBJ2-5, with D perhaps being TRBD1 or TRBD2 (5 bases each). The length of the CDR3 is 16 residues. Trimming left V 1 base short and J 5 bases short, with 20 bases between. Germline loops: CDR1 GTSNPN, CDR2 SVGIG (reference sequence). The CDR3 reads CAWSEWDLGRSETQYF. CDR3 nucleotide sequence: TGTGCCTGGAGTGAATGGGACCTTGGTCGCTCGGAGACCCAGTACTTC.

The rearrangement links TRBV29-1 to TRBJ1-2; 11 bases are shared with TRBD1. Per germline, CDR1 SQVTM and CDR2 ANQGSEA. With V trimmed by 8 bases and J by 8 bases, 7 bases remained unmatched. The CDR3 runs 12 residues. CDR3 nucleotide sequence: TGCAGCAGTCGAGGGACAGGGGGAGGCTACACCTTC. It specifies CSSRGTGGGYTF.

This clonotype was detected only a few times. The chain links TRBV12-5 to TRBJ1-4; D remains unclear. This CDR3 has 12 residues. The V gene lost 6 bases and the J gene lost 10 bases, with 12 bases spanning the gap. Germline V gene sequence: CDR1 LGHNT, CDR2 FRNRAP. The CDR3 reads CASGPPEGKLFF. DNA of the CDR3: TGTGCTAGTGGCCCCCCCGAGGGAAAACTGTTTTTT.

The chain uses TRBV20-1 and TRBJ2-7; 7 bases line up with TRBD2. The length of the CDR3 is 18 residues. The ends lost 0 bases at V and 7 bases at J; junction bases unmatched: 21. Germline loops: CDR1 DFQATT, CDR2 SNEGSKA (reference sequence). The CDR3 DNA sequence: TGCAGTGCTAGAGATCTGAATAGCGGGTTGAGCTCCTACAATGAGCAGTACTTC. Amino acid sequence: CSARDLNSGLSSYNEQYF.

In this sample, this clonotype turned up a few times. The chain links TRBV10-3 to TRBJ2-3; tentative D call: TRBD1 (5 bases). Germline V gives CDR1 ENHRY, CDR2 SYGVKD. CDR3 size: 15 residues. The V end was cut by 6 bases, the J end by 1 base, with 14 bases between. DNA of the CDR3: TGTGCCATCAGGACGGCTGAACAGGGCACAGATACGCAGTATTTT. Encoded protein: CAIRTAEQGTDTQYF.

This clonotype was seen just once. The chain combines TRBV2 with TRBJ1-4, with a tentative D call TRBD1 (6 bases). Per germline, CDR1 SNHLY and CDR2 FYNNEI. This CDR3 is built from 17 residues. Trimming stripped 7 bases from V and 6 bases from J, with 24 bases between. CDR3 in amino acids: CASNAPGHRVQHEKLFF. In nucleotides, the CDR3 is TGTGCCAGCAATGCCCCGGGACACAGAGTGCAGCATGAAAAACTGTTTTTT.

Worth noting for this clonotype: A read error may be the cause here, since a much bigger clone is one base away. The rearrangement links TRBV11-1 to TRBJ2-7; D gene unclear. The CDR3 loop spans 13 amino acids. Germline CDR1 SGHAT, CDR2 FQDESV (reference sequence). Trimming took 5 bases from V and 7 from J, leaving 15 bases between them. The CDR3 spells CASSLSQRVEQYF. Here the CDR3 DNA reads TGTGCCAGCAGCCTTAGTCAGAGAGTGGAGCAGTACTTC.

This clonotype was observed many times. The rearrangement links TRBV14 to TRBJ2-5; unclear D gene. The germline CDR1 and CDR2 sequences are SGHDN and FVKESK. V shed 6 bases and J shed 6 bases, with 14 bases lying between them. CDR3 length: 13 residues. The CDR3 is CASSSGPRQTQYF. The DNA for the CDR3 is TGTGCCAGCAGTTCAGGACCCCGACAGACCCAGTACTTC.

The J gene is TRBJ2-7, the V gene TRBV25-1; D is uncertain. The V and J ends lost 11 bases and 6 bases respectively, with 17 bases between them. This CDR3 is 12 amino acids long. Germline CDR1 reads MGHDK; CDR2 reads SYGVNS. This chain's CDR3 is CARLDTAAEQYF. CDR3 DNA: TGTGCCCGTCTAGACACCGCGGCCGAGCAGTACTTC.

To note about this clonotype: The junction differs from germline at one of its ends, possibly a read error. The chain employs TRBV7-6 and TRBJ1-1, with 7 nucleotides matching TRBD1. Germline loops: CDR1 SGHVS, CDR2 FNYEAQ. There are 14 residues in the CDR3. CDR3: CASSSTGALTEAFF. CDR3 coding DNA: TGTGCCAGCAGCTCAACAGGGGCCCTCACTGAAGCTTTCTTC.

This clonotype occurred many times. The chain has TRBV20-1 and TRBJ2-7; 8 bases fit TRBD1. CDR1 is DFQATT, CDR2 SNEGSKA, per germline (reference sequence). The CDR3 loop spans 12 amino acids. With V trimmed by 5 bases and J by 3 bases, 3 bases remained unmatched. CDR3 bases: TGCAGTGCTCCGGACAGGGTCTACGAGCAGTACTTC. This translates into CSAPDRVYEQYF.